These 25 T cell receptor beta chains share one sample of origin, sequenced in a study of blood T cell repertoires in COVID-19. The assay was immunoSEQ multiplex PCR, and TCRdb's table has in-frame clones only and misses some. This table has some 370,000 clones, around four fifths appearing once. The sequenced sample was PBMCs or T cells enriched from blood (not recorded which). The receptor source for this set is a woman aged 45-59 years who had recovered from COVID-19.

This chain links TRBV19 with TRBJ1-5; TRBD1 matches 7 bases. Trimming removed 9 bases from V and 11 bases from J; junction bases left unmatched: 16. The CDR3 contains 14 residues. CDR1 and CDR2 from the germline V gene are LNHDA and SQIVND (reference sequence). The CDR3 protein is CASSPTGRVVSQHF. CDR3 DNA sequence: TGTGCCAGCTCTCCGACAGGGAGAGTTGTGTCCCAGCATTTT.

V gene TRBV2 combines with J gene TRBJ1-3, with 7 bases that match TRBD1. CDR1 is SNHLY, CDR2 FYNNEI, per germline. The CDR3 has 14 residues. V lost 6 bases, J lost 3 bases, and 5 bases stayed unmatched. For the CDR3, the DNA is TGTGCCAGCAGGAGGACAGGCGGTGGAAACACCATATATTTT. It codes for CASRRTGGGNTIYF.

The sample holds one count of this clone. The identical CDR3 is also encoded by other nucleotide sequences in the sample. The genes are TRBV6-2 or TRBV6-3 and TRBJ1-2; no definite D call. The CDR3 is 11 amino acids. Germline CDR1 reads MNHEY; CDR2 reads SVGEGT. The V end was cut by 4 bases, the J end by 4 bases, with 4 bases between. CDR3 nucleotide sequence: TGTGCCAGCAGTTTACTCTATGGCTACACCTTC. Residues: CASSLLYGYTF.

The chain employs TRBV5-4 and TRBJ1-2; a possible D gene is TRBD1 (6 bases). This CDR3 spans 12 amino acids. The V end lost 1 base, the J end lost 10 bases, and 11 bases lay between the germline ends. Germline V gene data show CDR1 as SGHNT and CDR2 as YYREEE (reference sequence). This CDR3 is CASSLKQGAYTF. CDR3 nucleotide sequence: TGTGCCAGCAGCTTGAAACAGGGAGCCTACACCTTC.

This chain connects TRBV3-1 (or the pseudogene TRBV3-2) to TRBJ2-5, with 13 nucleotides matching TRBD2. After removal of 1 base from V and 4 bases from J, the junction contained 3 bases not matched to a gene. The CDR3 is 16 amino acids. The V gene's germline CDR1 is LGHDT and CDR2 YNNKEL (reference sequence). Written as DNA, the CDR3 is TGTGCCAGCAGCCAAGGGACTAGCGGGGGAGGAGAGACCCAGTACTTC. It yields the protein CASSQGTSGGGETQYF.

The chain employs TRBV4-2 and TRBJ1-6; perhaps TRBD1 as D (6 bases). The V and J ends lost 1 base and 10 bases respectively, with 23 bases between them. This CDR3 contains 18 residues. Germline V gene data show CDR1 as LGHNA and CDR2 as YNFKEQ. The DNA of the CDR3 is TGTGCCAGCAGCCAAGTGAGTAGCGGCGGGGGCGCAGGATCACCCCTCCACTTT. Protein: CASSQVSSGGGAGSPLHF.

J is TRBJ1-3 and V is TRBV30, with 7 positions matching TRBD1. Trimming took 3 bases from V and 7 from J; bases not matched to a gene: 12. CDR1 is GTSNPN and CDR2 is SVGIG in the germline V gene (reference sequence). This CDR3 contains 15 residues. CDR3: CAWRPPAGTVNTIYF. The CDR3 coding sequence is TGTGCCTGGAGGCCCCCCGCAGGGACAGTGAACACCATATATTTT.

The rearrangement joins TRBV7-2 to TRBJ1-2; D is unresolved. The length of the CDR3 is 15 residues. CDR1 and CDR2 (germline): SGHTA, FQGNSA. The V and J ends lost 1 base and 1 base respectively, with 10 bases between them. The DNA for the CDR3 is TGTGCCAGCAGCTTAGTGTACGGGGATAACTATGGCTACACCTTC. As protein: CASSLVYGDNYGYTF.

The chain employs TRBV11-1 and TRBJ1-1; 9 positions agree with TRBD1. V gave up 4 bases and J gave up 5 bases; unmatched junction bases: 5. The CDR3 sequence is 14 residues long. Germline lookup yields CDR1 SGHAT and CDR2 FQDESV (reference sequence). DNA for the CDR3: TGTGCCAGCAGCTACCAGACAGGGGGAACTGAAGCTTTCTTT. The encoded protein is CASSYQTGGTEAFF.

The chain uses TRBV18 and TRBJ2-7; TRBD1 aligns across 12 bases. The CDR3 runs to 17 residues. The J segment lost 4 bases and the V segment lost 3 bases, leaving 10 bases of the junction unmatched. Per the germline V gene, CDR1 is KGHSH and CDR2 is LQKENI. The CDR3 spells CASSPPGQGAPGYEQYF. The CDR3 DNA reads as TGTGCCAGCTCACCTCCGGGACAGGGGGCGCCGGGTTACGAGCAGTACTTC.

This chain joins TRBV11-2 and TRBJ2-7; 13 positions match TRBD2. Germline lookup yields CDR1 SGHAT and CDR2 FQNNGV. The CDR3 spans 16 residues. The V gene end was trimmed by 10 bases and the J gene end by 3 bases; junction bases not matched to a gene: 12. In nucleotides, the CDR3 is TGTGCCACGAGACCGGGACTAGCGGGGATGGGCTACGAGCAGTACTTC. As protein: CATRPGLAGMGYEQYF.

This chain uses TRBV7-2 with TRBJ1-4; D possibly corresponds to TRBD1 (6 bases). Trimming removed 3 bases at V and 8 bases at J, with 16 bases between. This CDR3 is built from 15 residues. Germline CDR1 is SGHTA and CDR2 is FQGNSA. DNA for the CDR3: TGTGCCAGCAGCTTCGGGGGGGCATGGGGAGAAAAACTGTTTTTT. Translating gives CASSFGGAWGEKLFF.

This rearrangement joins TRBV20-1 to TRBJ1-2; D ambiguous. The CDR3 sequence is 12 residues long. The germline V and J ends were trimmed by 3 bases and 6 bases, with 11 bases remaining between them. CDR1 and CDR2 from the germline V gene are DFQATT and SNEGSKA (reference sequence). Here the CDR3 reads CSASGMAHGYTF. The CDR3 coding sequence is TGCAGTGCTAGTGGTATGGCCCATGGCTACACCTTC.

The chain combines TRBV11-3 with TRBJ1-1; 9 bases are shared with TRBD1. V lost 5 bases, J lost 5 bases, and 12 bases stayed unmatched. From germline, CDR1 is SGHNT and CDR2 YENEEA. The CDR3 is made up of 16 amino acids. The chain's CDR3 is CASSLRTGDLGTEAFF. In DNA, the CDR3 is TGTGCCAGCAGCCTCCGGACAGGGGACTTAGGGACTGAAGCTTTCTTT.

The chain links TRBV3-1 (or the pseudogene TRBV3-2) to TRBJ1-2; TRBD1 matches 9 bases. V was pared by 3 bases and J by 6 bases, with 23 bases of the junction left unmatched. The CDR3 totals 20 residues. Germline loops: CDR1 LGHDT, CDR2 YNNKEL (reference sequence). DNA of the CDR3: TGTGCCAGCAGCCAGCTTTACCATTTTCTAGGGGACAGGGAATTGCATGGCTACACCTTC. Translation gives CASSQLYHFLGDRELHGYTF.

The chain has TRBV19 and TRBJ2-2, with D tentatively TRBD2 (5 bases). The ends were cut back, 1 base at V and 4 bases at J, with 13 bases in the middle. This CDR3 comprises 16 residues. The V gene's germline CDR1 is LNHDA and CDR2 SQIVND (reference sequence). CDR3 amino acids: CASSIGGSTGTGELFF. Written as DNA, the CDR3 is TGTGCCAGTAGTATAGGAGGGTCAACGGGCACCGGGGAGCTGTTTTTT.

This chain connects TRBV5-4 to TRBJ1-2, with TRBD1 identical over 7 bases. Per germline, CDR1 SGHNT and CDR2 YYREEE (reference sequence). The CDR3 is made up of 14 amino acids. The ends lost 4 bases at V and 8 bases at J; junction bases unmatched: 11. In nucleotides, the CDR3 is TGTGCCAGCAGCCCCGCAAACCCAGGGGGAGGCTACACCTTC. Translation: CASSPANPGGGYTF. Full variable domain (rest looked up from reference TRBV5-4 and TRBJ1-2): ETGVTQSPTHLIKTRGQQVTLRCSSQSGHNTVSWYQQALGQGPQFIFQYYREEENGRGNFPPRFSGLQFPNYSSELNVNALELDDSALYLCASSPANPGGGYTFGSGTRLTVV.

This clone was observed once. The gene calls are TRBV11-2 and TRBJ2-3; 12 bases match TRBD2. The CDR3 is 15 amino acids. Germline assignment: CDR1 SGHAT and CDR2 FQNNGV. The ends lost 3 bases at V and 5 bases at J; junction bases unmatched: 3. The CDR3 region is CASSFLAGGIDTQYF. The DNA for the CDR3 is TGTGCCAGCAGCTTCCTAGCGGGAGGGATAGATACGCAGTATTTT.

Here the CDR3 reads CASRARGLTSGSDTGELFF. CDR3 nucleotide sequence: TGTGCCAGCAGGGCGAGAGGGTTGACTAGCGGGAGCGACACCGGGGAGCTGTTTTTT. This chain joins TRBV7-9 and TRBJ2-2, with TRBD2 identical over 12 bases. Unmatched junction bases numbered 14, after V lost 6 bases and J lost 3 bases. CDR3 length equals 19 residues. From germline, CDR1 is SEHNR and CDR2 FQNEAQ (reference sequence). Full variable domain (remainder filled in from reference TRBV7-9 and TRBJ2-2): DTGVSQNPRHKITKRGQNVTFRCDPISEHNRLYWYRQTLGQGPEFLTYFQNEAQLEKSRLLSDRFSAERPKGSFSTLEIQRTEQGDSAMYLCASRARGLTSGSDTGELFFGEGSRLTVL.

This rearrangement joins TRBV3-1 (or the pseudogene TRBV3-2) to TRBJ1-1; TRBD1 matches at 10 bases. CDR1 LGHDT and CDR2 YNNKEL come from the germline V gene (reference sequence). Germline trimming cut 4 bases from V and 5 bases from J; bases unmatched to any gene: 4. This CDR3 contains 14 residues. DNA for the CDR3: TGTGCCAGCAGCCCGGGACAGGGGAGTACTGAAGCTTTCTTT. It specifies CASSPGQGSTEAFF.

This clone was seen just once. CDR3 coding DNA: TGTGCCAGCAGTTCTCCGGGTAGCGGGAGGTGGTATGAGCAGTTCTTC. Translation gives CASSSPGSGRWYEQFF. The chain has TRBV27 and TRBJ2-1; 10 bases line up with TRBD2. The germline V gene encodes CDR1 MNHEY and CDR2 SMNVEV (reference sequence). V was pared by 4 bases and J by 8 bases, with 11 bases of the junction left unmatched. This CDR3 comprises 16 residues.

The chain carries TRBV4-3 and TRBJ1-5, with D unclear. Per the germline V gene, CDR1 is LGHNA and CDR2 is YSLEER. The V end lost 2 bases, the J end lost 0 bases, and 11 bases lay between the germline ends. This CDR3 has 16 residues. The chain's CDR3 is CASSQTAVNSNQPQHF. The DNA of the CDR3 is TGCGCCAGCAGCCAAACAGCAGTCAATAGCAATCAGCCCCAGCATTTT.

V is TRBV27 and J is TRBJ2-7, with 7 bases that match TRBD2. The germline gives CDR1 MNHEY, CDR2 SMNVEV (reference sequence). The J segment lost 5 bases and the V segment lost 6 bases, leaving 4 bases of the junction unmatched. This CDR3 contains 12 residues. The CDR3 DNA follows: TGTGCCAGCAGCCGACGGGGGGACGAGCAGTACTTC. Its translation is CASSRRGDEQYF.

The genes are TRBV5-4 and TRBJ1-1, with 8 bases identical to TRBD1. With 4 bases clipped from V and 5 bases from J, the junction kept 13 bases outside the gene matches. CDR3 length: 16 residues. Per germline, CDR1 SGHNT and CDR2 YYREEE (reference sequence). The chain's CDR3 is CASSPEWDRSGTEAFF. DNA for the CDR3: TGTGCCAGCAGCCCCGAATGGGACAGGTCGGGAACTGAAGCTTTCTTT.

This clone was seen just once. V and J are TRBV5-1 and TRBJ2-2; 10 positions agree with TRBD2. The CDR3 extends over 15 amino acids. Germline loops: CDR1 SGHRS, CDR2 YFSETQ. After removal of 8 bases from V and 2 bases from J, the junction contained 6 bases not matched to a gene. CDR3: CASKTSGTNTGELFF. The CDR3 DNA reads TGCGCCAGTAAAACTAGCGGGACAAACACCGGGGAGCTGTTTTTT.